The source of this TCR beta chain is a study of cytomegalovirus exposure and HLA in healthy donors. Across the study: A prior study identified just under 120 million unique TCR beta sequences from about 180 million T cells. Genotyping showed less than 85% of over 350 donors falling in the Caucasian-associated ancestry cluster. Study results and caveats: Sequences of the TCR beta chain were said to predict the HLA-A and HLA-B alleles of most subjects accurately.

The V end was cut by 8 bases, the J end by 0 bases, with 4 bases between. Per germline, CDR1 LGHNT and CDR2 FRNRAP. The CDR3 extends over 11 amino acids. Primers included in the PCR were 60 Vbeta and 13 Jbeta primers. Sequenced by immunoSEQ multiplex PCR; TCRdb stores in-frame clones only, minus some. Altogether about 110,000 clones are present, roughly two thirds being singletons, with the ten largest covering roughly 8.3%. Notes on this clone: What it binds is unknown.

The V call is TRBV12-5, the J call TRBJ1-1, with D unresolved. This receptor was obtained from a man younger than 35 in good health and CMV-seropositive. Sequenced sample: PBMCs. The CDR3 protein is CASSVNTEAFF. DNA of the CDR3: TGTGCTAGTTCCGTGAACACTGAAGCTTTCTTT.